This T cell receptor (beta chain) was documented in a study of shared clonotypes between healthy human individuals. General observations from the study: The four-donor shared clonotypes exceeded non-shared clonotypes in generation probability, with non-shared ones scoring lower.

About this clone itself: As yet, its antigen is unknown.

The J segment lost 7 bases and the V segment lost 3 bases, leaving 14 bases of the junction unmatched. The CDR3 has 17 amino acids. Germline assignment: CDR1 MDHEN and CDR2 SYDVKM. Assay execution proceeded at the deep level. Profiled with immunoSEQ multiplex PCR; TCRdb holds only in-frame clones, not every one. This sample has millions of clones, with more than 80% found just once. This clonotype was sampled from a young man in good health. Some clones in this sample may be carry-over from other donors' samples. Sequencing was done on a sample of naive CD4+ T cells from PBMCs. Stated subset: CD45RA+ positively selected. The chain employs TRBV28 and TRBJ2-7; TRBD2 matches 11 bases. CDR3 nucleotides: TGTGCCAGCAGTTTTACGACTTTAGCGGGAGGGCCGGGAGAGCAGTACTTC. The encoded protein is CASSFTTLAGGPGEQYF.